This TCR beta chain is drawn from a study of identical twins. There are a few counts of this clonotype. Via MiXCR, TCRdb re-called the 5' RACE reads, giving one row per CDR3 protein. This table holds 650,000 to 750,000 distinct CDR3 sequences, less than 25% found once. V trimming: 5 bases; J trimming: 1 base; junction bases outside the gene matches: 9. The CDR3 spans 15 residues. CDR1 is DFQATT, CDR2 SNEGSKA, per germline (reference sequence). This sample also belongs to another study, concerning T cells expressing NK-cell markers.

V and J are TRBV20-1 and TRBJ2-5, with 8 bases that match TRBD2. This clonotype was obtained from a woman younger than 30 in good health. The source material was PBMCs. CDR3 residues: CSASRGGKPQETQYF. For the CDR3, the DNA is TGCAGTGCTTCCCGGGGGGGGAAGCCCCAAGAGACCCAGTACTTC.